This T cell receptor beta chain stems from a study of monozygotic twins with inflammatory bowel disease. Findings of the study overall: No single strong signal or clonotype associated with IBD was supported. Versus healthy twins, IBD patients showed fewer clonotypes shared with others, especially with disease activity.

Points on this clonotype: Its target is not known.

Blood, roughly 2.6 ml, was drawn per donor. No DNA is given; TCRdb re-called the 5' RACE reads and lists each CDR3 protein once. The sample table sets out approximately 420,000 distinct CDR3 sequences. The sample taken for sequencing was blood. The receptor's source is a human donor with ulcerative colitis or Crohn's disease, or a healthy co-twin of an affected twin (not recorded which).

Here the CDR3 reads CASSQLGAEAFF. V gene TRBV12-3 or TRBV12-4 combines with J gene TRBJ1-1. The CDR3 extends over 12 amino acids.